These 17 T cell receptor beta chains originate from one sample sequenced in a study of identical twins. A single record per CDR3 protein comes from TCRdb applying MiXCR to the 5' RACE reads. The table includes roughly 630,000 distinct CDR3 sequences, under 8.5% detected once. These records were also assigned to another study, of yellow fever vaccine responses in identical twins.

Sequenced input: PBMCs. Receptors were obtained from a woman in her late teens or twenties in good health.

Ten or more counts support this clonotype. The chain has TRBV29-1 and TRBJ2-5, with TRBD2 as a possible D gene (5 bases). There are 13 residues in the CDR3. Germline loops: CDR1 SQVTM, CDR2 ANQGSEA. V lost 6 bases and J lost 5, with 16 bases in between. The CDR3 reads CSVPPDGVETQYF. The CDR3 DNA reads TGCAGCGTACCTCCGGACGGGGTGGAGACCCAGTACTTC.

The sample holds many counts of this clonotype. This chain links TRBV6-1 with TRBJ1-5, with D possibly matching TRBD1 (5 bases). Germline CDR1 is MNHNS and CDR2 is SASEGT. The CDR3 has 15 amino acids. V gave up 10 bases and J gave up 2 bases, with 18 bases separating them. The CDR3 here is CATWEAGEGNQPQHF. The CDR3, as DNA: TGTGCCACCTGGGAGGCGGGGGAGGGCAATCAGCCCCAGCATTTT.

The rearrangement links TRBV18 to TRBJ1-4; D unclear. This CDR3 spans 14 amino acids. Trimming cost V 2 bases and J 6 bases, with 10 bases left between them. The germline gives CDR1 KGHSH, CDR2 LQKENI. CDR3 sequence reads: CASSPGVWDEKLFF. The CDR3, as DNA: TGTGCCAGCTCACCAGGCGTCTGGGATGAAAAACTGTTTTTT.

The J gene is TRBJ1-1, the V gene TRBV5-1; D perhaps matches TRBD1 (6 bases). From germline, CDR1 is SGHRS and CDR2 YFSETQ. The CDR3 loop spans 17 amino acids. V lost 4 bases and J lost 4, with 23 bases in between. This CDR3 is CASSQGTRGTMATEAFF. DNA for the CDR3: TGCGCCAGCAGCCAGGGGACAAGGGGGACCATGGCCACTGAAGCTTTCTTT.

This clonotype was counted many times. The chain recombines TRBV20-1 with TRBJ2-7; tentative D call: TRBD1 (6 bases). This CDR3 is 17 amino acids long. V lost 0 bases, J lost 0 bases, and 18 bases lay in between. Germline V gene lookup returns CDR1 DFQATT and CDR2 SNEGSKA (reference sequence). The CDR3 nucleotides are TGCAGTGCTAGAGATGGTCCCTCGACAGGAAGCTCCTACGAGCAGTACGTC. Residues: CSARDGPSTGSSYEQYV.

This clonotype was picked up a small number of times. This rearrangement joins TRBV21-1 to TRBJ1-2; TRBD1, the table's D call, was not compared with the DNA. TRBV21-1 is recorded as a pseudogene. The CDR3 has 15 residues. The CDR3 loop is CASNRRGDRNYGYTF. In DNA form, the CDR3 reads TGTGCCAGCAACAGGAGGGGCGACAGGAACTATGGCTACACCTTC.

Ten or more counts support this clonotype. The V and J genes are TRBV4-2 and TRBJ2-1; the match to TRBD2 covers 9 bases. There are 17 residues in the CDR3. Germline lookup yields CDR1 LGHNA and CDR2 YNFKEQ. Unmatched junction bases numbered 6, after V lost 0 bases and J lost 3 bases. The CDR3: CASSQDEAGGIYNEQFF. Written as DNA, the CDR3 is TGTGCCAGCAGCCAAGATGAGGCGGGGGGGATCTACAATGAGCAGTTCTTC.

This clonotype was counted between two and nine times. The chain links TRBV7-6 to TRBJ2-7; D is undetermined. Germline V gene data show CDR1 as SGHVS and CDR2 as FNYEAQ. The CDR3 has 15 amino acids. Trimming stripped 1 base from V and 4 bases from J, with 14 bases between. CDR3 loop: CASSLGAGPIYEQYV. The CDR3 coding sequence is TGTGCCAGCAGCTTAGGGGCAGGCCCTATTTACGAGCAGTACGTC.

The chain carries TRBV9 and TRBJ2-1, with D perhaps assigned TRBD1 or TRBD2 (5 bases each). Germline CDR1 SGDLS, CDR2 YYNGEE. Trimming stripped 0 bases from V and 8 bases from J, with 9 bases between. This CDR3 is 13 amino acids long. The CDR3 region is CASSVAVGDEQFF. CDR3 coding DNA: TGTGCCAGCAGCGTAGCTGTGGGGGATGAGCAGTTCTTC.

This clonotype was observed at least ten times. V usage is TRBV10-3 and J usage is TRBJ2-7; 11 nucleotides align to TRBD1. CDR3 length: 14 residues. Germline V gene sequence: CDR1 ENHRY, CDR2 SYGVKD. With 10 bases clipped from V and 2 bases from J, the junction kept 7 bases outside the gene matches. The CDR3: CATGQGANAYEQYF. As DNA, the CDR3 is TGTGCCACTGGACAGGGGGCCAACGCCTACGAGCAGTACTTC.

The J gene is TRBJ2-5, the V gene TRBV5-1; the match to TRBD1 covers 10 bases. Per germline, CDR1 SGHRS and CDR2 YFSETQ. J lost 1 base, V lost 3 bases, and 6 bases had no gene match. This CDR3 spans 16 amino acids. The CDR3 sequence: CASSWRGQGPQETQYF. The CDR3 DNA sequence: TGCGCCAGCAGCTGGAGGGGACAGGGGCCCCAAGAGACCCAGTACTTC. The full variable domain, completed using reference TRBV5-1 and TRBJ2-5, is KAGVTQTPRYLIKTRGQQVTLSCSPISGHRSVSWYQQTPGQGLQFLFEYFSETQRNKGNFPGRFSGRQFSNSRSEMNVSTLELGDSALYLCASSWRGQGPQETQYFGPGTRLLVL.

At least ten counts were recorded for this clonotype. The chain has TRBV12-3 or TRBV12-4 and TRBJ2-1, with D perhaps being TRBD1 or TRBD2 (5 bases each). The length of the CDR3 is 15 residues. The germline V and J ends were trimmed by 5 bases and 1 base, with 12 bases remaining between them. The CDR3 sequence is CASSTGTASYNEQFF. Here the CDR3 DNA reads TGTGCCAGCAGTACCGGGACCGCGTCCTACAATGAGCAGTTCTTC.

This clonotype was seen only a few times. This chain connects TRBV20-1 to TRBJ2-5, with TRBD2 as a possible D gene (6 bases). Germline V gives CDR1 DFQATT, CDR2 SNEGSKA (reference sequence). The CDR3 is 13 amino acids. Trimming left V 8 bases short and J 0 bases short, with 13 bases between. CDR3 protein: CSRSRDYQETQYF. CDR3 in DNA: TGCAGTCGTAGCCGGGACTACCAAGAGACCCAGTACTTC.

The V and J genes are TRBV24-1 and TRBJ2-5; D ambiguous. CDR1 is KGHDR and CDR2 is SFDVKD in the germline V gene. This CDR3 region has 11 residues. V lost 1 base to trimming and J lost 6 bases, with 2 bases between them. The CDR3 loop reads CATSDLKTQYF. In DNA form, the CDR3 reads TGTGCCACCAGTGATTTAAAGACCCAGTACTTC.

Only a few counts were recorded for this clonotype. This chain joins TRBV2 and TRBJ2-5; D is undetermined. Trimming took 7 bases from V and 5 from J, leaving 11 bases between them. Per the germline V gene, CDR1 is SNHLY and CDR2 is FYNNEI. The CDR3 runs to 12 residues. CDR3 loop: CASNQEGETQYF. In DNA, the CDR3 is TGTGCCAGCAATCAGGAAGGGGAGACCCAGTACTTC.

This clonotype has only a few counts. This CDR3 is CASSQKPHSSPLHF. CDR3 coding DNA: TGTGCCAGCAGCCAAAAACCCCACAGTTCACCCCTCCACTTT. This chain connects TRBV7-6 to TRBJ1-6; no definite D call. V was trimmed by 5 bases and J by 9 bases, leaving 14 bases between them. Germline loops: CDR1 SGHVS, CDR2 FNYEAQ. The CDR3 loop spans 14 amino acids. Filled out from reference TRBV7-6 and TRBJ1-6, the complete variable domain reads GAGVSQSPRYKVTKRGQDVALRCDPISGHVSLYWYRQALGQGPEFLTYFNYEAQQDKSGLPNDRFSAERPEGSISTLTIQRTEQRDSAMYRCASSQKPHSSPLHFGNGTRLTVT.

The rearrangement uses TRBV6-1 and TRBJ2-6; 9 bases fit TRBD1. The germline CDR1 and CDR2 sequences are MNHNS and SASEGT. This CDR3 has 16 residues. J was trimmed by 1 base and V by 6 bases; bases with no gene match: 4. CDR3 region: CASSRTGVSGANVLTF. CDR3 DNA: TGTGCCAGCAGCCGGACAGGGGTTTCTGGGGCCAACGTCCTGACTTTC.